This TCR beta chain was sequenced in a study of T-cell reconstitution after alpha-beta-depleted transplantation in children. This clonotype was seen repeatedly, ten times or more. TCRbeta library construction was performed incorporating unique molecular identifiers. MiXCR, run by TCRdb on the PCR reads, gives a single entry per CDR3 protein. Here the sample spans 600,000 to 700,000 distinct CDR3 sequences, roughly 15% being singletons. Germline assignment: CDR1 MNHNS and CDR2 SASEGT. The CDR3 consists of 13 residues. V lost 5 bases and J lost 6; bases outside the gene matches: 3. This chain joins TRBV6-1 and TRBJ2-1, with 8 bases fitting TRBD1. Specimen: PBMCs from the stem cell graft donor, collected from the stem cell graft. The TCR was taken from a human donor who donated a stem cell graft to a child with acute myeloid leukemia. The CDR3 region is CASSRDRINEQFF. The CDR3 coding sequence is TGTGCCAGCAGTCGGGACAGGATCAATGAGCAGTTCTTC.